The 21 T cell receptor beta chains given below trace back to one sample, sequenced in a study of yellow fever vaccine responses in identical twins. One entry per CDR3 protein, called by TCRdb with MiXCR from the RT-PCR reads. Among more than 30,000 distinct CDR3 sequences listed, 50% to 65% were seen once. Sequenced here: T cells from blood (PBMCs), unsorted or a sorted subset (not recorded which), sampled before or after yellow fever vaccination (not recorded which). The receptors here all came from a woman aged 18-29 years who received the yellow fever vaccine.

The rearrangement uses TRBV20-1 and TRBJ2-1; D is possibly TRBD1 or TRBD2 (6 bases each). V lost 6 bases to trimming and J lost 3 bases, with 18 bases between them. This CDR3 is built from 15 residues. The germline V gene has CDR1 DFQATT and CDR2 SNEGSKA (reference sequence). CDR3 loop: CSAHPPGADYNEQFF. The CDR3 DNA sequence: TGCAGTGCCCATCCGCCGGGGGCGGACTACAATGAGCAGTTCTTC.

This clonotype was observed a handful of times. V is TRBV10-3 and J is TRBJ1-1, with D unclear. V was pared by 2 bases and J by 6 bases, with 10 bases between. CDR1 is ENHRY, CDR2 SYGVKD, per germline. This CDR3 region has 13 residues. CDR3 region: CAISETDLSEAFF. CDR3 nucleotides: TGTGCCATCAGTGAGACAGATCTTTCTGAAGCTTTCTTT.

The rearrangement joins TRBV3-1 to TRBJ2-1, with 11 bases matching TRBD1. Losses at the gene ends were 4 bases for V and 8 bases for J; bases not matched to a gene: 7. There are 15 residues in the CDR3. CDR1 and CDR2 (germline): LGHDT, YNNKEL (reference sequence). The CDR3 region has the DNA TGTGCCAGCAGCCGAGCGGACAGGGGGCGTCATGAGCAGTTCTTC. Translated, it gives CASSRADRGRHEQFF.

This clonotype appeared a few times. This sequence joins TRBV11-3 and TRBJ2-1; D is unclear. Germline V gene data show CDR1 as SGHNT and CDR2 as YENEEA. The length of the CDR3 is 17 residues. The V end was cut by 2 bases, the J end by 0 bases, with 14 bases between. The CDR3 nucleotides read TGTGCCAGCAGCTTACGGTCCCCGCATACCTCCTACAATGAGCAGTTCTTC. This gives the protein CASSLRSPHTSYNEQFF.

The CDR3 protein is CASSQDGGANTEAFF. For the CDR3, the DNA is TGCGCCAGCAGCCAAGACGGGGGCGCGAACACTGAAGCTTTCTTT. The V gene is TRBV4-1, the J gene TRBJ1-1, with TRBD1 as a possible D gene (6 bases). The CDR3 is 15 amino acids. V was cut by 0 bases and J by 1 base, with 9 bases left in between. Germline V gene lookup returns CDR1 MGHRA and CDR2 YSYEKL.

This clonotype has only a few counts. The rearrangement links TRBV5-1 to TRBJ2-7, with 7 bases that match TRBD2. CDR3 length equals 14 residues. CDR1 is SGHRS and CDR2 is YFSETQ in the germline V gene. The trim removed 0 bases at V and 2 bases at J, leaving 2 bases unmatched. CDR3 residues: CASSLASGTYEQYF. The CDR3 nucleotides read TGCGCCAGCAGCTTGGCCAGCGGGACCTACGAGCAGTACTTC.

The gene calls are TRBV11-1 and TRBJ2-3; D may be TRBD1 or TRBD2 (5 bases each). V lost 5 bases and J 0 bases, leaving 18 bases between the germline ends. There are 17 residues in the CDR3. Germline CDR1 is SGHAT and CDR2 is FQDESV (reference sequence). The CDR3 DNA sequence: TGTGCCAGCAGCATGGGAACCCGGGACGCAAGCACAGATACGCAGTATTTT. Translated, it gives CASSMGTRDASTDTQYF.

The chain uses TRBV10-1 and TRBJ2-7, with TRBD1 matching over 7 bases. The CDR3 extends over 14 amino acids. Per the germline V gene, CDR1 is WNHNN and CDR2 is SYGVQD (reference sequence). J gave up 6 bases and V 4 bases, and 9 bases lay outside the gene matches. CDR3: CASSGDRAPCEQYF. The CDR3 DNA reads TGCGCCAGCAGTGGCGACAGGGCTCCCTGCGAGCAGTACTTC.

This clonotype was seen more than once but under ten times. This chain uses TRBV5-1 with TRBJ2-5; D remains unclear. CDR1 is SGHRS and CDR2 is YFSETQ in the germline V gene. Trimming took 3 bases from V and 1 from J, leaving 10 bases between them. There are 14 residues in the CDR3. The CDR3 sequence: CASSSTEGQETQYF. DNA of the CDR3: TGCGCCAGCAGCTCAACCGAAGGCCAAGAGACCCAGTACTTC.

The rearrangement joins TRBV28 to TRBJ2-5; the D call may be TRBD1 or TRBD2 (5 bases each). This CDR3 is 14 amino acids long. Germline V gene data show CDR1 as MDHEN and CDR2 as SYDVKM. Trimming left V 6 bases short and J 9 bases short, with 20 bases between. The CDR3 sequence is CASSRVRGVRPQYF. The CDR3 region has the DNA TGTGCCAGCAGCCGCGTGAGGGGTGTAAGACCCCAGTACTTC.

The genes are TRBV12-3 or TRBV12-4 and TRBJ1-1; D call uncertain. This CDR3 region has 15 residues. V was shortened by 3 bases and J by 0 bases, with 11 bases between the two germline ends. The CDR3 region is CASSFRREMNTEAFF. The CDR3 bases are TGTGCCAGCAGTTTTCGCCGAGAGATGAACACTGAAGCTTTCTTT.

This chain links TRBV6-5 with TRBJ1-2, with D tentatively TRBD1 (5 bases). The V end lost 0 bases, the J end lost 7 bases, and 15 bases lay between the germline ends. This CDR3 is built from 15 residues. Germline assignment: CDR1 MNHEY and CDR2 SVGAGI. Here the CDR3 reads CASSYSRRVSGGYTF. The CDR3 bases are TGTGCCAGCAGTTACTCTCGCAGGGTGTCTGGTGGCTACACCTTC.

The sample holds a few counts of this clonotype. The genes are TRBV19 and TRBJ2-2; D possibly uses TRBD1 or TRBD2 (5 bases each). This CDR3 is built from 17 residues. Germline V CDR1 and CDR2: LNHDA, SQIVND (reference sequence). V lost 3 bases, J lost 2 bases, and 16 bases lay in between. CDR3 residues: CASSIVRLRDNTGELFF. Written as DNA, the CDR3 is TGTGCCAGTAGTATTGTCAGGCTCAGGGACAACACCGGGGAGCTGTTTTTT.

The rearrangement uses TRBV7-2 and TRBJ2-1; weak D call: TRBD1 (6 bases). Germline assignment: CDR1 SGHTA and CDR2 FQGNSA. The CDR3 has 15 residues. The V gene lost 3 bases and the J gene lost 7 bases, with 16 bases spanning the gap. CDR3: CASSLGAVTRNEQFF. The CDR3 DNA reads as TGTGCCAGCAGCTTGGGGGCGGTCACTAGGAATGAGCAGTTCTTC.

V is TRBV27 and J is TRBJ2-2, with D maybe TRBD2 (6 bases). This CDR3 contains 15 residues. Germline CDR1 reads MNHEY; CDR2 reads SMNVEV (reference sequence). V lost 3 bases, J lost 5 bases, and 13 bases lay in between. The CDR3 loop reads CASSLAFRGTGELFF. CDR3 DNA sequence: TGTGCCAGCAGTTTGGCCTTCCGGGGGACCGGGGAGCTGTTTTTT.

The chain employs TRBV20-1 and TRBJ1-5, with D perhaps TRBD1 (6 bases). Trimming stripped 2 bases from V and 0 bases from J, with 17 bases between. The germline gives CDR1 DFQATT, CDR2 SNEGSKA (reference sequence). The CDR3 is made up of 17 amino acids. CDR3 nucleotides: TGCAGTGCTAGAAGAACGCAGGGGCCCAATAGCAATCAGCCCCAGCATTTT. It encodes CSARRTQGPNSNQPQHF.

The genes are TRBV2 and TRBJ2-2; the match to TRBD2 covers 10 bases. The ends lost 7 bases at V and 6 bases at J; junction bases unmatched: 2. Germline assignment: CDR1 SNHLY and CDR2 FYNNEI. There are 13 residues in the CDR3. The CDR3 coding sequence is TGTGCCAGCATGCTAGCGGGAGCCGGGGAGCTGTTTTTT. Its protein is CASMLAGAGELFF.

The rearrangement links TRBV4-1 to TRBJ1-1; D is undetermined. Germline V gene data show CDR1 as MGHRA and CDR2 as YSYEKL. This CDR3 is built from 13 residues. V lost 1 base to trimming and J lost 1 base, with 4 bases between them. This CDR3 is CASSQVANTEAFF. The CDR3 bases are TGCGCCAGCAGCCAAGTTGCGAACACTGAAGCTTTCTTT.

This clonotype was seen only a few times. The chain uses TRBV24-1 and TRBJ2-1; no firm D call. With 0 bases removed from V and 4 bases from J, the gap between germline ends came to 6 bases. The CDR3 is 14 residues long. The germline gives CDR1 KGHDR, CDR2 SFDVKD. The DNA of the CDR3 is TGTGCCACCAGTGATTTGTTTTCGTACAATGAGCAGTTCTTC. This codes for CATSDLFSYNEQFF.

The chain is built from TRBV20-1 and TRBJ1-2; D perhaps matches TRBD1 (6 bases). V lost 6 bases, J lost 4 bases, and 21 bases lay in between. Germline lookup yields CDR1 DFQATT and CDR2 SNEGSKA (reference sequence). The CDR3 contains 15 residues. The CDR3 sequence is CSATSPGGQVYGYTF. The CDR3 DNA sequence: TGCAGTGCCACCTCCCCCGGGGGGCAGGTCTATGGCTACACCTTC.

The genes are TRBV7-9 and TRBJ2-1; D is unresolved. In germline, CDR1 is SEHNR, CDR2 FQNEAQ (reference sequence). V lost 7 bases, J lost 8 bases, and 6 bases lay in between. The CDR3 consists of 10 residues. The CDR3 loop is CASIRDEQFF. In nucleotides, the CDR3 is TGTGCCAGCATCCGGGATGAGCAGTTCTTC.